The source of this T cell receptor (beta chain) is a study of radiation and T cells in renal cell carcinoma. The sample holds one count of this clone. The antigen remains unidentified. Treatment: 15 Gy SBRT to primary tumor, nephrectomy 4 weeks later. Nephrectomy followed 15 Gy stereotactic body radiation by 4 weeks. The tumor was a clear cell renal cell carcinoma. CDR3 size: 13 residues. V lost 1 base, J lost 5 bases, and 7 bases lay in between. The germline V gene has CDR1 SGHRS and CDR2 YFSETQ. This table comes from immunoSEQ multiplex PCR, and its TCRdb copy is limited to in-frame clones, with some not included. The sample includes about 15,000 clones, 64% of them seen just once. Study outcomes and limitations: Dominant CDR3 motifs were more common in irradiated tumors than controls.

The V call is TRBV5-1, the J call TRBJ2-1; D is uncertain. The clonotype was recovered from a woman in her 70s with renal cell carcinoma. The sample in question was tumor tissue, obtained from a patient whose treatment included radiotherapy and nephrectomy. CDR3 sequence: CASSLRPDNEQFF. DNA of the CDR3: TGCGCCAGCAGCTTGAGGCCAGACAATGAGCAGTTCTTC. Combining the CDR3 with reference TRBV5-1 and TRBJ2-1 gives the whole variable domain KAGVTQTPRYLIKTRGQQVTLSCSPISGHRSVSWYQQTPGQGLQFLFEYFSETQRNKGNFPGRFSGRQFSNSRSEMNVSTLELGDSALYLCASSLRPDNEQFFGPGTRLTVL.